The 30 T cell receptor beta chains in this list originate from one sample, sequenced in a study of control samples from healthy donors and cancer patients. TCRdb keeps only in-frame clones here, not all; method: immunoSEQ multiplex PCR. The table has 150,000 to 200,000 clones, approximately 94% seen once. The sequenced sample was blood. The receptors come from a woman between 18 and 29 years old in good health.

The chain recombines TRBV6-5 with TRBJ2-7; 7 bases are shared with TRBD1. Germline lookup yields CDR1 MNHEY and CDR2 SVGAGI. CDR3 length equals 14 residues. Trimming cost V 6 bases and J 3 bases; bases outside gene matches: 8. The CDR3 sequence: CASSPGTDLYEQYF. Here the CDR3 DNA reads TGTGCCAGCAGCCCCGGGACAGACCTCTACGAGCAGTACTTC.

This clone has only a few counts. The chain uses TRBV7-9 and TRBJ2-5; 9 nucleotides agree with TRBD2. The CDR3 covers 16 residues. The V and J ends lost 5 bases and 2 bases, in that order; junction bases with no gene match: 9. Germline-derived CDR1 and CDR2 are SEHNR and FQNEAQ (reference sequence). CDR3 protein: CASSPLNSGGQETQYF. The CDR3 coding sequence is TGTGCCAGCAGCCCCCTAAATAGCGGGGGTCAAGAGACCCAGTACTTC.

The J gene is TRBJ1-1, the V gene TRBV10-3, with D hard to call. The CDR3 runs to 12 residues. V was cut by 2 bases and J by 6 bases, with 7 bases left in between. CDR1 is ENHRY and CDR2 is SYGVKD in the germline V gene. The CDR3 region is CAISEAGSEAFF. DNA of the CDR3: TGTGCCATCAGTGAGGCGGGGTCTGAAGCTTTCTTT.

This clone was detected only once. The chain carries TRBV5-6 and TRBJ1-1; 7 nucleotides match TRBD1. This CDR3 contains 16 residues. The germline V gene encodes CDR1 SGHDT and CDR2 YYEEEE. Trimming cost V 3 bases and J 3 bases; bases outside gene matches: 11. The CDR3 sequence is CASSSSGQVSYTEAFF. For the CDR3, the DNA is TGTGCCAGCAGCTCGTCCGGACAGGTTTCGTACACTGAAGCTTTCTTT.

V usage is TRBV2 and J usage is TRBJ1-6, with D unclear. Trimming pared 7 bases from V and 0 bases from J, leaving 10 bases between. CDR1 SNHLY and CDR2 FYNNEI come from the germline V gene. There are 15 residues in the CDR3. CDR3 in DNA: TGTGCCAGCACGCAGGCGAGCTCCTATAATTCACCCCTCCACTTT. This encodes CASTQASSYNSPLHF.

The CDR3 protein is CASKEIRSNQPQHF. In DNA form, the CDR3 reads TGTGCCAGCAAAGAGATTCGGAGCAATCAGCCCCAGCATTTT. The gene calls are TRBV28 and TRBJ1-5; D gene ambiguous. V was clipped by 7 bases and J by 1 base, with 11 bases between them. The V gene's germline CDR1 is MDHEN and CDR2 SYDVKM. This CDR3 spans 14 amino acids. Using reference TRBV28 and TRBJ1-5 for the parts outside the CDR3, the full variable domain is DVKVTQSSRYLVKRTGEKVFLECVQDMDHENMFWYRQDPGLGLRLIYFSYDVKMKEKGDIPEGYSVSREKKERFSLILESASTNQTSMYLCASKEIRSNQPQHFGDGTRLSIL.

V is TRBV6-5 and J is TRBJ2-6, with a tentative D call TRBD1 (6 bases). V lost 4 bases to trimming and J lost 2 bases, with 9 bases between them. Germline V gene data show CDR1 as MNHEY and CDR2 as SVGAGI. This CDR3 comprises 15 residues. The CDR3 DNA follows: TGTGCCAGCAGTTCACAGGGTGCTGGGGCCAACGTCCTGACTTTC. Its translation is CASSSQGAGANVLTF.

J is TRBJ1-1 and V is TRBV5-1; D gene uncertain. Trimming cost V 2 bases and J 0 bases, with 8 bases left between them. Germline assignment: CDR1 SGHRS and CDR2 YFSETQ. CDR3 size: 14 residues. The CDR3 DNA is TGCGCCAGCAGCTTAGGCAGTTTGAACACTGAAGCTTTCTTT. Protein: CASSLGSLNTEAFF.

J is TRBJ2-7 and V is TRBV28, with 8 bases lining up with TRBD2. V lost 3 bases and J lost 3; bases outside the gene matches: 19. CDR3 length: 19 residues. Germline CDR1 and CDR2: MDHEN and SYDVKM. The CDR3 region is CASSFSIAGLLIRNYEQYF. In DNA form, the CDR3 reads TGTGCCAGCAGTTTTTCTATAGCGGGACTCTTAATTCGGAACTACGAGCAGTACTTC. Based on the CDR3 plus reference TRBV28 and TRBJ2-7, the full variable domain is DVKVTQSSRYLVKRTGEKVFLECVQDMDHENMFWYRQDPGLGLRLIYFSYDVKMKEKGDIPEGYSVSREKKERFSLILESASTNQTSMYLCASSFSIAGLLIRNYEQYFGPGTRLTVT.

CDR3 sequence: CASSYSTTSAIYEQYF. The CDR3 nucleotides are TGTGCCAGCAGTTACTCGACAACTAGCGCTATATACGAGCAGTACTTC. V is TRBV6-6 and J is TRBJ2-7; TRBD2 matches 7 bases. CDR1 is MNHNY and CDR2 is SVGAGI in the germline V gene (reference sequence). The CDR3 covers 16 residues. J was trimmed by 4 bases and V by 0 bases; bases with no gene match: 9.

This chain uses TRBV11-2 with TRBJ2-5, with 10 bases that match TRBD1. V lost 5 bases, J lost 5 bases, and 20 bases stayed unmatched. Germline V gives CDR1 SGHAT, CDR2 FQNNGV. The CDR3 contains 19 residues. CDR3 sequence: CASSPAPLRDRGLGETQYF. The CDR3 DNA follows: TGTGCCAGCAGCCCGGCCCCCCTACGAGACAGGGGGCTAGGCGAGACCCAGTACTTC.

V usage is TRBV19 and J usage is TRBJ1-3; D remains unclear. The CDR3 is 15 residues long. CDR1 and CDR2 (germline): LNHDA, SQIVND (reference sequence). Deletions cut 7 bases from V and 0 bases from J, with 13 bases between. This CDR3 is CASTPRPLSGNTIYF. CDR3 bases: TGTGCCAGTACCCCACGCCCACTCTCTGGAAACACCATATATTTT. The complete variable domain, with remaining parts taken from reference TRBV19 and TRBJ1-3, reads DGGITQSPKYLFRKEGQNVTLSCEQNLNHDAMYWYRQDPGQGLRLIYYSQIVNDFQKGDIAEGYSVSREKKESFPLTVTSAQKNPTAFYLCASTPRPLSGNTIYFGEGSWLTVV.

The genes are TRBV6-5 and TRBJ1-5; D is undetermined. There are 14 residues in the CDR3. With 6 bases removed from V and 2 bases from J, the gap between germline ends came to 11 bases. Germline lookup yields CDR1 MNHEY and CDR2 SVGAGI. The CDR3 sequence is CASSNRIGNQPQHF. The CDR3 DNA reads TGTGCCAGCAGCAATCGGATAGGCAATCAGCCCCAGCATTTT.

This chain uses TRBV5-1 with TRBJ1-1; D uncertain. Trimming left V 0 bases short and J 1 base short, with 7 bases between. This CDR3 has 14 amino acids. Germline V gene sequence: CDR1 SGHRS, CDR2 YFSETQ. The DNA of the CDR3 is TGCGCCAGCAGCTTGGATCTGGGGAACACTGAAGCTTTCTTT. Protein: CASSLDLGNTEAFF.

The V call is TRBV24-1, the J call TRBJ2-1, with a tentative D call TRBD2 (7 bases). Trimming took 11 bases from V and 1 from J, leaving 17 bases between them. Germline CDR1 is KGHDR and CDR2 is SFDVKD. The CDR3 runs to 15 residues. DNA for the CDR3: TGTGCCAATCAGGGGCTAGCGGTTTCCTACAATGAGCAGTTCTTC. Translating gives CANQGLAVSYNEQFF.

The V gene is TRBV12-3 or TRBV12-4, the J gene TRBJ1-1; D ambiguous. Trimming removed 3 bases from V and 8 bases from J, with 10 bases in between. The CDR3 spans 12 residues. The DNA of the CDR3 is TGTGCCAGCAGTTTCATCAGCCCCGAAGCTTTCTTT. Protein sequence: CASSFISPEAFF.

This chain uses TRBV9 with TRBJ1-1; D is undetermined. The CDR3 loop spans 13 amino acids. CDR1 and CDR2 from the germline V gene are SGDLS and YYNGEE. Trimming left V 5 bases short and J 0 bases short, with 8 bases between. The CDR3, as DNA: TGTGCCAGCAGTCCTACAGTGAACACTGAAGCTTTCTTT. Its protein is CASSPTVNTEAFF. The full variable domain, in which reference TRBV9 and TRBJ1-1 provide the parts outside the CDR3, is DSGVTQTPKHLITATGQRVTLRCSPRSGDLSVYWYQQSLDQGLQFLIQYYNGEERAKGNILERFSAQQFPDLHSELNLSSLELGDSALYFCASSPTVNTEAFFGQGTRLTVV.

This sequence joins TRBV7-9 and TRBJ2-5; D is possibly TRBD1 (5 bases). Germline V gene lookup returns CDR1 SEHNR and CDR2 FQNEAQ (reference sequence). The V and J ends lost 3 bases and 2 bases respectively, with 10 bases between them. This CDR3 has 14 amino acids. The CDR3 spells CASSLARVQETQYF. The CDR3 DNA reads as TGTGCCAGCAGCTTGGCCAGGGTACAAGAGACCCAGTACTTC.

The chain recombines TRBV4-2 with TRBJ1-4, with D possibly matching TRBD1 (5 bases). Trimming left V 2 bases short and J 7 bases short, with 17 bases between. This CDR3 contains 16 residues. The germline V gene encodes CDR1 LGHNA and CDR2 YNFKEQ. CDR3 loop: CASSQPQTEGGEKLFF. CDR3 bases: TGTGCCAGCAGCCAACCCCAGACAGAGGGAGGTGAAAAACTGTTTTTT.

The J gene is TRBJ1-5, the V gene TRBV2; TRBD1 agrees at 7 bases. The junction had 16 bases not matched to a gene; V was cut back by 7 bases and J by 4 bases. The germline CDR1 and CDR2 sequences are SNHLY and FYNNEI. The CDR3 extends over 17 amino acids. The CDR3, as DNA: TGTGCCAGCACGGGGGTGCAGGGGGGAGTACCGAATCAGCCCCAGCATTTT. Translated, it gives CASTGVQGGVPNQPQHF.

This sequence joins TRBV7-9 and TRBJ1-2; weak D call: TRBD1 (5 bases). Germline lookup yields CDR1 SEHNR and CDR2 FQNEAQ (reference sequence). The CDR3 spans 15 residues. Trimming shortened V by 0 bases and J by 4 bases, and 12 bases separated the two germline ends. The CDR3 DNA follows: TGTGCCAGCAGCTTAGCTTCTGGGACGAGCTATGGCTACACCTTC. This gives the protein CASSLASGTSYGYTF.

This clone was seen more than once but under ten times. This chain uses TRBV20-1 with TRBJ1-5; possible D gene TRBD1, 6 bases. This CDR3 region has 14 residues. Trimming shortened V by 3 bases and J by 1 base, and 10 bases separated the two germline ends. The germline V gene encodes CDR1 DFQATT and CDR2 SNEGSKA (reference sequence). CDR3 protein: CSASQDRSNQPQHF. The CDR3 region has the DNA TGCAGTGCTAGTCAGGACAGAAGCAATCAGCCCCAGCATTTT.

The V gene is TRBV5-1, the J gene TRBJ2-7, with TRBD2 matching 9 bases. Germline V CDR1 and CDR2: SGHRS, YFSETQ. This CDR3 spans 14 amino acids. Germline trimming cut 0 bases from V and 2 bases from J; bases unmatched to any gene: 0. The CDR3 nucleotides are TGCGCCAGCAGCTTGGCTAGCGGGGCCTACGAGCAGTACTTC. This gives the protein CASSLASGAYEQYF.

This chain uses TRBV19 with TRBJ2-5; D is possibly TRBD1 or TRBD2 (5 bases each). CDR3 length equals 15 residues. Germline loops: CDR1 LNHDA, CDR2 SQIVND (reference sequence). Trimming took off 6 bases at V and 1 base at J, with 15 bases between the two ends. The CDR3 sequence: CASSSLWGFQETQYF. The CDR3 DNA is TGTGCCAGTAGCAGTCTCTGGGGGTTCCAAGAGACCCAGTACTTC.

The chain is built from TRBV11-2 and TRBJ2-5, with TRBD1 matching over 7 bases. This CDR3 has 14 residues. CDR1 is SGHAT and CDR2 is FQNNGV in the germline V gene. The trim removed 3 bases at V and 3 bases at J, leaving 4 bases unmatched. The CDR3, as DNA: TGTGCCAGCAGCTTCACCGGGACAGAAGAGACCCAGTACTTC. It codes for CASSFTGTEETQYF.

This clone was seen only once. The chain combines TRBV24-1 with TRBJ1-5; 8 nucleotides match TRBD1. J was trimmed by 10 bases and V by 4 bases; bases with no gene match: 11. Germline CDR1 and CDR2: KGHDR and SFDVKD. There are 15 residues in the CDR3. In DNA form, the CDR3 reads TGTGCCACCAGTGACCATGGGACAGGTCCTCATCCCCAGCATTTT. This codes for CATSDHGTGPHPQHF.

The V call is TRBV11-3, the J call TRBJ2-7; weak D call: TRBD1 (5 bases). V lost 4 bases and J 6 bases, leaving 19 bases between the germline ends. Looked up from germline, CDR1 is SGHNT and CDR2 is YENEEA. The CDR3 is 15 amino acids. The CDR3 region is CASSYSTGFTGEQYF. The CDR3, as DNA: TGTGCCAGCAGCTACTCCACAGGCTTCACTGGCGAGCAGTACTTC.

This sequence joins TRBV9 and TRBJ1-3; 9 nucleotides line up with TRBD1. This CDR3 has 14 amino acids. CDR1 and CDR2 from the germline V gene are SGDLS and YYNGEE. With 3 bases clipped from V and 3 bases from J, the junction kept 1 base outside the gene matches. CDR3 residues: CASSGDRDGNTIYF. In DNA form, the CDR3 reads TGTGCCAGCAGCGGGGACAGGGATGGAAACACCATATATTTT.

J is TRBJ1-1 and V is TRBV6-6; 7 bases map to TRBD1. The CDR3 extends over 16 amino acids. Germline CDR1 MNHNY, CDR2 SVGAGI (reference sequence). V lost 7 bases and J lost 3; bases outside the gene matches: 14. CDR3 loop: CASTTDRVIGDTEAFF. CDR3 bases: TGTGCCAGCACCACAGACAGGGTAATAGGGGACACTGAAGCTTTCTTT.

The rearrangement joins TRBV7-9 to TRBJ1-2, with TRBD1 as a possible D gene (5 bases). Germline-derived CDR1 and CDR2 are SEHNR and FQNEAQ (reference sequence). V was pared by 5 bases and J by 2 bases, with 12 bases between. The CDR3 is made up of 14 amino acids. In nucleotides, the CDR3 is TGTGCCAGCAGCCCGGGACGGGGGAACTATGGCTACACCTTC. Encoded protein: CASSPGRGNYGYTF.